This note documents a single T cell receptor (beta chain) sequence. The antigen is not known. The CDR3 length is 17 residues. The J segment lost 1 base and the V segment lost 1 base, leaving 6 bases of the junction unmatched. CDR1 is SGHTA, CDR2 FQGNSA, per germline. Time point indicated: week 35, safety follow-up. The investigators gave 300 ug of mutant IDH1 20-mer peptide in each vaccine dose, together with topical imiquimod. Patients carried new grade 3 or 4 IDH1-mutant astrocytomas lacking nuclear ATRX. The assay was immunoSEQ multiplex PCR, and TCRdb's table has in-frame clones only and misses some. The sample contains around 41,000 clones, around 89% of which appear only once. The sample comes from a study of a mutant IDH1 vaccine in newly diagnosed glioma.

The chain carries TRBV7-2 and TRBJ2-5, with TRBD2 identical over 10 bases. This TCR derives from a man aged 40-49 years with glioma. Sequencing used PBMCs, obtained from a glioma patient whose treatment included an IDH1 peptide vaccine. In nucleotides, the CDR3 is TGTGCCAGCAGCTTAGAAACTAGCGGGACGGGCCAAGAGACCCAGTACTTC. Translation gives CASSLETSGTGQETQYF.